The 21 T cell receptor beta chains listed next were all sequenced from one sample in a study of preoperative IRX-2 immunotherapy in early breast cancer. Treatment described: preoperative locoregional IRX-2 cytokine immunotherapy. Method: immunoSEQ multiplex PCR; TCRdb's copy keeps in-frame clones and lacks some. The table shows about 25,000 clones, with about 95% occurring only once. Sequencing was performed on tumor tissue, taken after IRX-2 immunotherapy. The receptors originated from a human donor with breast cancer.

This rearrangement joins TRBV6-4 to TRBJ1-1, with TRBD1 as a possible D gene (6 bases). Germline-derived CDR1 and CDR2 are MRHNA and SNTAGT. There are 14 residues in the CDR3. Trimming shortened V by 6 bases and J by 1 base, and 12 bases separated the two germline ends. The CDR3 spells CASRIQGSNTEAFF. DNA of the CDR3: TGTGCCAGCAGAATACAGGGCTCGAACACTGAAGCTTTCTTT.

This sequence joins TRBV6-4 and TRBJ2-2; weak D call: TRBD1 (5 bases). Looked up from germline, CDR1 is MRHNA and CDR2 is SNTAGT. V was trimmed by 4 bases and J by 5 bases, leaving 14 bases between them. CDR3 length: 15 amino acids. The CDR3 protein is CASSAGHGRTGELFF. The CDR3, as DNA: TGTGCCAGCAGTGCCGGACATGGGCGAACCGGGGAGCTGTTTTTT.

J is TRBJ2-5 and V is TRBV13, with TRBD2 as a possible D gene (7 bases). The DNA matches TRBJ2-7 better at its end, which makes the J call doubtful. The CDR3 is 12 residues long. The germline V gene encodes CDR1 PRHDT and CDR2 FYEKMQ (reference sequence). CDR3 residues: CASRRGGPEQYF. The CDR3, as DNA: TGTGCCAGCAGGAGGGGGGGTCCCGAGCAGTACTTC.

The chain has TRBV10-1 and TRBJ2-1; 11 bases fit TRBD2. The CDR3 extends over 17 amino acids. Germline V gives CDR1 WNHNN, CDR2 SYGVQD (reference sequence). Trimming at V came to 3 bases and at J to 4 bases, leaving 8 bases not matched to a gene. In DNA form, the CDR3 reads TGCGCCAGCAGTGATCGGCTAGCGGGGGGTCATTACAATGAGCAGTTCTTC. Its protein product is CASSDRLAGGHYNEQFF.

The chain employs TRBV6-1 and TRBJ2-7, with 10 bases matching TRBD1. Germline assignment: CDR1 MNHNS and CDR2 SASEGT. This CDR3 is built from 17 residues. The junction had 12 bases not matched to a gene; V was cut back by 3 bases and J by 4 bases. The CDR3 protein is CASSDYLRDRGGYEQYF. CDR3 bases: TGTGCCAGCAGTGACTACCTCCGGGACAGGGGAGGGTACGAGCAGTACTTC.

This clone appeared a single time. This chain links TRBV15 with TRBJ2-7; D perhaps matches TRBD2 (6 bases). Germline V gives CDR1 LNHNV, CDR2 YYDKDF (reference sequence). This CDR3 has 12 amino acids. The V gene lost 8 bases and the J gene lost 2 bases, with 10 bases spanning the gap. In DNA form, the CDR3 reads TGTGCCACCGGAGGGGCGACCTACGAGCAGTACTTC. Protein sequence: CATGGATYEQYF.

CDR3 in amino acids: CASSLGAETQYF. CDR3 nucleotides: TGTGCCAGCAGCTTAGGTGCTGAGACCCAGTACTTC. The chain recombines TRBV11-2 with TRBJ2-5; the D is unclear. CDR1 is SGHAT and CDR2 is FQNNGV in the germline V gene. There are 12 residues in the CDR3. V was cut by 1 base and J by 5 bases, with 5 bases left in between.

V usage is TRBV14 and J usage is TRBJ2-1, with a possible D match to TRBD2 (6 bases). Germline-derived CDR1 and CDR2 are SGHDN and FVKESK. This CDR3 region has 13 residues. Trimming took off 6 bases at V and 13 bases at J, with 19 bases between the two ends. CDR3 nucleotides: TGTGCCAGCAGTCTCGCCCCGGGACTTCCCCAGTTCTTC. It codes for CASSLAPGLPQFF.

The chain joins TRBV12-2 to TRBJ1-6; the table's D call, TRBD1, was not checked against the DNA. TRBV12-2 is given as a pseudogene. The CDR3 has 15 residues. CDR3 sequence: CASRPPGTANSPLHF. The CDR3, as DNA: TGTGCAAGTCGCCCCCCCGGGACAGCTAATTCACCCCTCCACTTT.

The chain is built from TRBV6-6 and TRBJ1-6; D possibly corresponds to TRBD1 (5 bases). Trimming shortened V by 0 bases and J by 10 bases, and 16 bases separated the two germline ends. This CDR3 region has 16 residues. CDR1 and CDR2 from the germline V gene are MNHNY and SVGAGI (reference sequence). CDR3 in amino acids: CASSYSSGGSGSPLHF. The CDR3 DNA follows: TGTGCCAGCAGTTACTCCAGTGGGGGGAGCGGATCACCCCTCCACTTT.

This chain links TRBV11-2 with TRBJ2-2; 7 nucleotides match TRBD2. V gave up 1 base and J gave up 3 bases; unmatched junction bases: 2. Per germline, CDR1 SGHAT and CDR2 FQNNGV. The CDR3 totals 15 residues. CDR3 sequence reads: CASSLGGGDTGELFF. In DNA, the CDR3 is TGTGCCAGCAGCTTAGGTGGGGGGGACACCGGGGAGCTGTTTTTT.

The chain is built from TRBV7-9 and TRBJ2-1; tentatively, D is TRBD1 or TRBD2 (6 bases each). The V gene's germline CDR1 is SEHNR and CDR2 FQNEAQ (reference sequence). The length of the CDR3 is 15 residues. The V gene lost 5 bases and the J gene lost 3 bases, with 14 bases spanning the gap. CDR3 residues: CASSPAGGLYNEQFF. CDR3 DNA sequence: TGTGCCAGCAGCCCGGCCGGGGGCCTCTACAATGAGCAGTTCTTC.

The CDR3 DNA reads as TGTGCCAGCAGCGTCTCGGGAAGTGTTGAAAAACTGTTTTTT. This encodes CASSVSGSVEKLFF. The V and J genes are TRBV9 and TRBJ1-4; D gene uncertain. Germline-derived CDR1 and CDR2 are SGDLS and YYNGEE. V lost 2 bases and J lost 7, with 12 bases in between. The CDR3 is made up of 14 amino acids. Variable domain in full (rest from reference TRBV9 and TRBJ1-4): DSGVTQTPKHLITATGQRVTLRCSPRSGDLSVYWYQQSLDQGLQFLIQYYNGEERAKGNILERFSAQQFPDLHSELNLSSLELGDSALYFCASSVSGSVEKLFFGSGTQLSVL.

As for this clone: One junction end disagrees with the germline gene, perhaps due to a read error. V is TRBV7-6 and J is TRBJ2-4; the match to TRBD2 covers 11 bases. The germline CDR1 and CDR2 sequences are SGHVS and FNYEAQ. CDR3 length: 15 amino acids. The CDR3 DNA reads TGTGCCAGCAGCCTAGCGGGGGGAGGGCTAAACATTCAGTACTTC. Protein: CASSLAGGGLNIQYF.

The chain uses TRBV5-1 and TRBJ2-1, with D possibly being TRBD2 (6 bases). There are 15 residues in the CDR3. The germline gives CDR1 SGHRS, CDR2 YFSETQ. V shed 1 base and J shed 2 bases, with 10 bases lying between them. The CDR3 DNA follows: TGCGCCAGCAGCTTGCGATTAGCGGCCTACAATGAGCAGTTCTTC. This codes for CASSLRLAAYNEQFF.

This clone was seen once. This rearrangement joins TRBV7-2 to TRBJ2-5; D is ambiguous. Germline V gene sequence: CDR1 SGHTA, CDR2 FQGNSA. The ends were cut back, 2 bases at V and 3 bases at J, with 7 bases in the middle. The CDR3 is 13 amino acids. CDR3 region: CASSLRREETQYF. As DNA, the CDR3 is TGTGCCAGCAGCTTAAGGAGAGAAGAGACCCAGTACTTC.

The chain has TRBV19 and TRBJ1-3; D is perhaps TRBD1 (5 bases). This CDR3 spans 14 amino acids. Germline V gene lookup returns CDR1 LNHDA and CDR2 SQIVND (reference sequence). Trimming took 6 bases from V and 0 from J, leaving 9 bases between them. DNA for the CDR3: TGTGCCAGTAGCGTGACAGTCTCTGGAAACACCATATATTTT. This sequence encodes CASSVTVSGNTIYF. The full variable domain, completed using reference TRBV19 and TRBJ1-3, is DGGITQSPKYLFRKEGQNVTLSCEQNLNHDAMYWYRQDPGQGLRLIYYSQIVNDFQKGDIAEGYSVSREKKESFPLTVTSAQKNPTAFYLCASSVTVSGNTIYFGEGSWLTVV.

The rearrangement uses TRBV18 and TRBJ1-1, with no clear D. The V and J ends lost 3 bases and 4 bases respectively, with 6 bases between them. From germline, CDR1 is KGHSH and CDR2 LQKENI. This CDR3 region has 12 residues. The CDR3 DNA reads TGTGCCAGCTCACCGACTACCACTGAAGCTTTCTTT. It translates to CASSPTTTEAFF.

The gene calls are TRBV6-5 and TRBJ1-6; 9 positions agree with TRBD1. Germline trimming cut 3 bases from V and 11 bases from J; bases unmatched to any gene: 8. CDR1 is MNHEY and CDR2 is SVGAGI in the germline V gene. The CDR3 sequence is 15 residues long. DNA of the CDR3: TGTGCCAGCAGTTATTCCTCCGGGACAGGGACACCCCTCCACTTT. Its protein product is CASSYSSGTGTPLHF.

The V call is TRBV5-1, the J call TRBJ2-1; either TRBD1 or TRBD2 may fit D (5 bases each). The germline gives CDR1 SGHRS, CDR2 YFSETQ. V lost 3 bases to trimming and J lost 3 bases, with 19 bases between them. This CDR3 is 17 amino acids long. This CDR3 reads CASSSYRSGAFYNEQFF. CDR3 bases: TGCGCCAGCAGCTCGTATAGATCCGGGGCCTTCTACAATGAGCAGTTCTTC.

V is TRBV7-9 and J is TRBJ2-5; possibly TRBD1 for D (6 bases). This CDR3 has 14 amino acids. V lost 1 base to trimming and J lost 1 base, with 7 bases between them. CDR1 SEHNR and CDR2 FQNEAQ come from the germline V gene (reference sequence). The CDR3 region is CASSLDRVQETQYF. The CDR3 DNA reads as TGTGCCAGCAGCTTAGACAGGGTCCAAGAGACCCAGTACTTC.